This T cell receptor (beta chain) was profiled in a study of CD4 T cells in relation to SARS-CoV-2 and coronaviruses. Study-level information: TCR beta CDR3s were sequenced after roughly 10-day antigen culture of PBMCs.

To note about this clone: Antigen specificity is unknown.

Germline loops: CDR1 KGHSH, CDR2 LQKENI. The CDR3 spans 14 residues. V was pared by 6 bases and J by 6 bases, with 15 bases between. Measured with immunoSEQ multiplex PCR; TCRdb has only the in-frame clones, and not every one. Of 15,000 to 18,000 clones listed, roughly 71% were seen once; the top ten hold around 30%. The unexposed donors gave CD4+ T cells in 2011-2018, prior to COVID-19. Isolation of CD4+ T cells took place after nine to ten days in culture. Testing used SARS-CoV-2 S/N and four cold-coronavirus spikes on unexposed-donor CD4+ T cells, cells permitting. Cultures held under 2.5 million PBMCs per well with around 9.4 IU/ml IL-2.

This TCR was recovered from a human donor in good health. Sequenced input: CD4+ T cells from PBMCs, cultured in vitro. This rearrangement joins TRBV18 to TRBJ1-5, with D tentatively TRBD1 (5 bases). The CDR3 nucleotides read TGTGCCAGCTCCCAGACCGGGGGTGGTCAGCCCCAGCATTTT. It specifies CASSQTGGGQPQHF. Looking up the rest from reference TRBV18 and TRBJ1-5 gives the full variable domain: NAGVMQNPRHLVRRRGQEARLRCSPMKGHSHVYWYRQLPEEGLKFMVYLQKENIIDESGMPKERFSAEFPKEGPSILRIQQVVRGDSAAYFCASSQTGGGQPQHFGDGTRLSIL.